The sequence of this T cell receptor (beta chain) was determined in a study of blood T cell repertoires in COVID-19. The method was immunoSEQ multiplex PCR; TCRdb's version includes in-frame clones alone and lacks a portion of them. The table records a few hundred thousand clones, roughly 87% of them present only once. The CDR3 has 17 residues. CDR1 and CDR2 (germline): SGHTA, FQGNSA. In regard to this clone: At one boundary the junction diverges from the germline segment, which might be a read error.

V gene TRBV7-2 combines with J gene TRBJ2-1; 10 positions match TRBD2. Sequences were obtained from PBMCs or T cells enriched from blood (not recorded which). The clonotype comes from a young woman who had recovered from COVID-19. The CDR3 spells CASSLGASGGPLSTELF. The CDR3 DNA reads as TGTGCCAGCAGCTTAGGTGCTAGCGGGGGACCTCTGTCAACGGAACTCTTC. The full variable domain, its missing parts supplied by reference TRBV7-2 and TRBJ2-1, is GAGVSQSPSNKVTEKGKDVELRCDPISGHTALYWYRQSLGQGLEFLIYFQGNSAPDKSGLPSDRFSAERTGGSVSTLTIQRTQQEDSAVYLCASSLGASGGPLSTELFGPGTRLTVL.